This TCR beta chain was sequenced during a study of T-cell memory formation after mild COVID-19. At the level of the study: Each donor largely had its own TCR clusters. Broader study findings: Clones shrinking between day 15 and 85 showed a balanced CD4/CD8 split, and those that grew later tilted toward CD4+. The main location of contracting CD4+ clones was CM and EM, and that of contracting CD8+ clones was EMRA. A subset of responding clones appeared in pre-infection memory, suggesting cross-reactive memory joined.

Germline CDR1 and CDR2: SGHTA and FQGNSA. Trimming took 3 bases from V and 0 from J, leaving 11 bases between them. This CDR3 contains 15 residues. This clonotype was observed a few times. Its antigen is not known. TCRdb passed the 5' RACE reads through MiXCR, listing each CDR3 protein once. The sample has roughly 400,000 distinct CDR3 sequences, more than 15% seen once. The V gene is TRBV7-2, the J gene TRBJ1-1, with no clear D. The sequenced sample was PBMCs or a T cell subset sorted from them (not recorded which). The clonotype was recovered from a man in his late teens or twenties who had mild COVID-19 (a few samples of this study predate the infection). Cell type and time point are not known. CDR3 coding DNA: TGTGCCAGCAGCTTCGGAGTTAGGGTGAACACTGAAGCTTTCTTT. It translates to CASSFGVRVNTEAFF.